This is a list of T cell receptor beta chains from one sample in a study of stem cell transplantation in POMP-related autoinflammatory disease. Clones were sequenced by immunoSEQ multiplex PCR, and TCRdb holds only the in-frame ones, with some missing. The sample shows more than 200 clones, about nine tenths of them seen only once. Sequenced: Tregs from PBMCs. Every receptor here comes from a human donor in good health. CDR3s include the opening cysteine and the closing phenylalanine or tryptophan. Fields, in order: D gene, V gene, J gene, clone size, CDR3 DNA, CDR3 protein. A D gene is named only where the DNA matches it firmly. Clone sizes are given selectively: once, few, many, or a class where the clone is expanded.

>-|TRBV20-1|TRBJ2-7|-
TGCAGTGCCCAAGGACCAACGGAGCAGTACTTC
CSAQGPTEQYF
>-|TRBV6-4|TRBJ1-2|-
TGTGCCAGCAGTTTCCAAGCACACGGAAAGACCTATGGCTACACCTTC
CASSFQAHGKTYGYTF
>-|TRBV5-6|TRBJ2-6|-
TGTGCCAGCAGCTGGCCGAACTCTGGGGCCAACGTCCTGACTTTC
CASSWPNSGANVLTF
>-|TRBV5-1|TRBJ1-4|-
TGCGCCAGCAGCTTGAGGGGGGCTAATGAAAAACTGTTTTTT
CASSLRGANEKLFF
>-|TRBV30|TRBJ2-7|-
TGTGCTTCGAGGAGCGACACAACCTACGAGCAGTACTTC
CASRSDTTYEQYF
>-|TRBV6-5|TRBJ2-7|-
TGTGCCAGCAGTTACTCGATGGCCCAGAGATACGAGCAGTACTTC
CASSYSMAQRYEQYF
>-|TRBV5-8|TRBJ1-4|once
TGTGCCAGCAGCGCGGGGCAGCCGGGGGAAAAACTGTTTTTT
CASSAGQPGEKLFF
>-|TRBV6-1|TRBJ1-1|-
TGTGCCAGCAGCCAAGGGGGGGGGCTTAGCACTGAAGCTTTCTTT
CASSQGGGLSTEAFF
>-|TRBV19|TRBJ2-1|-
TGTGCCAGTACCTACAGCAGCTCCTACAATGAGCAGTTCTTC
CASTYSSSYNEQFF
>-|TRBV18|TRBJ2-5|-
TGTGCCAGCTCCCTGCCGGGCGCTAGCGCCGGGACCCAGTACTTC
CASSLPGASAGTQYF
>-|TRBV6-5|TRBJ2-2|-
TGTGCCAGCAGGACGGGCCCTTACACCGGGGAGCTGTTTTTT
CASRTGPYTGELFF
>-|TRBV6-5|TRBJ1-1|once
TGTGCCAGCACGGGTTACACTGAAGCTTTCTTT
CASTGYTEAFF
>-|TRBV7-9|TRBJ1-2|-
TGTGCCAGCAGCTATCGAGCCTATGGCTACACCTTC
CASSYRAYGYTF
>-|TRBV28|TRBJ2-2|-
TGTGCCAGCAGGCCCCGAACTGCCCGGGGAGCTGTTTTT
CASRPRTARGAVF
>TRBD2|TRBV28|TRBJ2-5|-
TGTGCCAGCAGTTTATGGGGGACTAGCGGGGGTACCCAGTACTTC
CASSLWGTSGGTQYF
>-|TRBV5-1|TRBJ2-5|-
TGCGCCAGCAGCCCGGATAAATTAAGGTTCCAAGAGACCCAGTACTTC
CASSPDKLRFQETQYF
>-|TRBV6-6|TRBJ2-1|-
TGTGCCAGCAGCGACCCGAACCTACAGGGCTCGGGGCAGTTCTTC
CASSDPNLQGSGQFF
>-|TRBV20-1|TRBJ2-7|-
TGCAGTGCTAGACTAGCTTACGAGCAGTACTTC
CSARLAYEQYF
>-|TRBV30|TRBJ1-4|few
TGTGCCTGGACGATACAGGGAGTGAGTGAAAAACTGTTTTTT
CAWTIQGVSEKLFF
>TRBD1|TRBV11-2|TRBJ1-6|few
TGTGCCAGCAGTCGGGGACAGGGGATTTCACCCCTCCACTTT
CASSRGQGISPLHF
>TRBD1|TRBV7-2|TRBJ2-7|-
TGTGCCAGCAGCGTGACAGGGAACTACGAGCAGTACTTC
CASSVTGNYEQYF
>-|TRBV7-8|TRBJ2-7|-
TGTGCCAGCAGCTTAGTCTCGGCGGTAGGGTCCTACGAGCAGTACTTC
CASSLVSAVGSYEQYF
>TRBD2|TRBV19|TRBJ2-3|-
TGTGCCAGTAGTATTGGACTAGCCGGGGCCGCAGATACGCAGTATTTT
CASSIGLAGAADTQYF
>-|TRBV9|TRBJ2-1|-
TGTGCCAGCAGCGTAGCTTGGCAAAAGGAGAGAGAGCAGTTCTTC
CASSVAWQKEREQFF
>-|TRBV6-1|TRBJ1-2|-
TGTGCCAGCCAGTCCATTAACAGCTATGGCTACACCTTC
CASQSINSYGYTF
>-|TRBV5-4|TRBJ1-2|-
TGTGCCAGCTTGGCTATACCAGGAAAGACCTATGGCTACACCTTC
CASLAIPGKTYGYTF
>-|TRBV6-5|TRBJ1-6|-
TGTGCCAGCAGTTACTCGTTCTCCATTTCACCCCTCCACTTT
CASSYSFSISPLHF
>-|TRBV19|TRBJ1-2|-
TGTGCCAGTAGTATATCTGCCGGCGAAGCTAACTATGGCTACACCTTC
CASSISAGEANYGYTF
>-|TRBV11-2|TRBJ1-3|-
TGTGCCAGCAGCTTACGTGTAGGGACTGGAAACACCATATATTTT
CASSLRVGTGNTIYF
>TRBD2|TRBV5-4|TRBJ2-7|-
TGTGCCAGCAGCCAGGGACTAGCGGGTAGCTCCTACGAGCAGTACTTC
CASSQGLAGSSYEQYF
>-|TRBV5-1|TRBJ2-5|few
TGCGCCAGCAGTGGATCTCTATCTCCAGCAACCCAGTACTTC
CASSGSLSPATQYF
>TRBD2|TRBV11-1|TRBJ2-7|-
TGTGCCAGCAGCGCCCAGGGAGGGCAGCAGTACTTC
CASSAQGGQQYF
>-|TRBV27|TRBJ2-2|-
TGTGCCAGCAGTTTAAGGCAGGGGAGAATTTCGAACACCGGGGAGCTGTTTTTT
CASSLRQGRISNTGELFF
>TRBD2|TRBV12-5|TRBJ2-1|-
TGTGCTAGTGGTTTGGTACTCGGGGGGAATGAGCAGTTCTTC
CASGLVLGGNEQFF
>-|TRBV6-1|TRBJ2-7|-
TGTGCCAGCAGTGTTTACAGGGCCCCCTACGAGCAGTACTTC
CASSVYRAPYEQYF
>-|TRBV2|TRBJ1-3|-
TGTGCCAGCAGTGATAATAGGGGAGCGAGAAACACCATATATTTT
CASSDNRGARNTIYF
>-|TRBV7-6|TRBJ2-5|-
TGTGCCAGCAGCTTAATCCGGCCGGGGGGCCCAGAGACCCAGTACTTC
CASSLIRPGGPETQYF
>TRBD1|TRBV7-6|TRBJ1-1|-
TGTGCCAGCAGCTTATCGGGACAGGGTATCACTGAAGCTTTCTTT
CASSLSGQGITEAFF
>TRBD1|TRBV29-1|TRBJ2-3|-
TGCAGCACCAGGGGGATCAGTACAGATACGCAGTATTTT
CSTRGISTDTQYF
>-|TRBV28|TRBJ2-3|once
TGTGCCAGCAGTCTCCGGTTTGGCCCAGATACGCAGTATTTT
CASSLRFGPDTQYF
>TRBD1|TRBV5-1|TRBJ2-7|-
TGCGCCAGCAGCTTCCGGGACAGGGACTACGAGCAGTACTTC
CASSFRDRDYEQYF
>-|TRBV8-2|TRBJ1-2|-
TGTGGCAGCAAAGGTAGGATAACGAAGACCTATGGTTACACCTTC
CGSKGRITKTYGYTF
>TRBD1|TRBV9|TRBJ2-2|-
TGTGCCAGCAGCGCCCGTACAGGGGTCACCGGGGAGCTGTTTTTT
CASSARTGVTGELFF
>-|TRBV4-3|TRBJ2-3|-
TGCGCCAGCAGCCGAGGGGGAGGACAAGATACGCAGTATTTT
CASSRGGGQDTQYF
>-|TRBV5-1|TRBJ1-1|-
TGCGCCAGCAGCCGCAGGACGGGAACAGGTGAAGCTTTCTTT
CASSRRTGTGEAFF
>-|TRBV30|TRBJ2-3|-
TGTGCCTGGAGTGGGTGGGGGGATTACGGAGATACGCAGTATTTT
CAWSGWGDYGDTQYF
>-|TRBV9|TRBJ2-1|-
TGTGCCAGCGCGGTCGCACAGGGTAATTTTGGGTTAAAGGGTGAGCAGTTCTTC
CASAVAQGNFGLKGEQFF
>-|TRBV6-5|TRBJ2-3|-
TGTGCCAGCAGTTACTCCCTGATGAATACGCAGTATTTT
CASSYSLMNTQYF
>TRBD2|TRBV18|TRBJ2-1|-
TGTGCCAGCTCACCTTCGAGCGGGGGGTCCCAGTTCTTC
CASSPSSGGSQFF
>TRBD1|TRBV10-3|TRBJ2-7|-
TGTGCCATCAGTGACGGGACAGGGTCCTACGAGCAGTACTTC
CAISDGTGSYEQYF
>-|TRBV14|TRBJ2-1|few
TGTGCCAGCAGCCAGTGGGGTGAGCAGTTCTTC
CASSQWGEQFF
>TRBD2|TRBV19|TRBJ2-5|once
TGTGCCAGTAGTATAGATGGGGGGGGAGAGACCCAGTACTTC
CASSIDGGGETQYF